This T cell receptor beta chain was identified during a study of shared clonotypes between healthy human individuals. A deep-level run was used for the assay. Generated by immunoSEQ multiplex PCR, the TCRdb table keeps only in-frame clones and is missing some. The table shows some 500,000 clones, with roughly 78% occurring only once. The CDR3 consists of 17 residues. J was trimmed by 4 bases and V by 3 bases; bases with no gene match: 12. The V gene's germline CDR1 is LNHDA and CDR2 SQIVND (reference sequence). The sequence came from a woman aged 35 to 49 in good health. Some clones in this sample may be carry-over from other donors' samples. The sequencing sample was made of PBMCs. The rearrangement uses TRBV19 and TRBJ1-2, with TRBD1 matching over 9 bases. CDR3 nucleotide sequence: TGTGCCAGTAGTATTACAGGGGGCTTAAGTCTAAGCTATGGCTACACCTTC. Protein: CASSITGGLSLSYGYTF. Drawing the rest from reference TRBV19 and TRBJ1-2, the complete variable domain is DGGITQSPKYLFRKEGQNVTLSCEQNLNHDAMYWYRQDPGQGLRLIYYSQIVNDFQKGDIAEGYSVSREKKESFPLTVTSAQKNPTAFYLCASSITGGLSLSYGYTFGSGTRLTVV.